This T cell receptor beta chain is from a study of T-cell reconstitution after alpha-beta-depleted transplantation in children. Study-level results: There were some patients whose high TCRbeta diversity at day 60 came from surviving recipient T cells and thymic progenitors. Two months or so post-transplant, alpha-beta T cells reportedly derived from several hundred expanded graft clones. At one year after transplant, newly produced T cells mostly accounted for T-cell counts and diversity.

The TCRbeta library was prepared with unique molecular identifiers. TCRdb used MiXCR to reprocess the PCR reads, holding one entry per CDR3 protein. The profile shows about 980,000 distinct CDR3 sequences, less than 30% of them singletons. On this clonotype itself: Its antigen remains unknown. Germline and junction disagree at one end, which may indicate a read error.

Germline values: CDR1 MNHNS, CDR2 SASEGT. The CDR3 is made up of 15 amino acids. This TCR was sampled from a boy younger than two who had a stem cell transplant for SCID, so the T cells may come from the graft donor. The chain links TRBV6-1 to TRBJ2-3, with TRBD2 matching over 7 bases. The material sequenced was PBMCs, mostly from graft donor cells, taken 360 days after TCRalphabeta/CD19-depleted stem cell transplant. For the CDR3, the DNA is TGTGCCAGCATTGAACGAAGCTGGGGGGGGGATACGCAGTATTTT. Translated, it gives CASIERSWGGDTQYF.